Listed below are T cell receptor beta chains from one sample, sequenced in a study of blood T cells in healthy people across ages. TCRdb ran MiXCR on the 5' RACE reads and lists one entry per CDR3 protein. The sample holds about 1 million distinct CDR3 sequences; under 45% are singletons and the top ten take 15% to 20%. The sample consisted of blood. The receptors were gathered from a woman aged 55-70 years in good health. Each CDR3 is given with its conserved first and last residue. The D gene is left open where the match is weak. A row's size may be missing; if present it is once, few, many or a size class.

cdr3_length	j_call	d_call	clone_size	v_call	cdr3_aa	cdr3_nt
19	TRBJ1-6	-	once	TRBV21-1	CASSKKGGVRDCNNSPLHF	TGTGCCAGCAGCAAAAAAGGGGGGGTCCGGGACTGTAATAATTCACCCCTCCACTTT
16	TRBJ2-1	-	-	TRBV20-1	CSARAFYKDPGYEQFF	TGCAGTGCTAGAGCCTTTTACAAGGACCCAGGCTATGAGCAGTTCTTC
15	TRBJ2-1	TRBD1	-	TRBV5-1	CASSGGTGHYNEQFF	TGCGCCAGCAGCGGAGGGACAGGGCACTACAATGAGCAGTTCTTC
18	TRBJ2-5	TRBD2	-	TRBV6-2/TRBV6-3	CASSYNRRTSGRLNEQYF	TGTGCCAGCAGTTATAACCGCCGCACTAGCGGGAGGCTCAATGAGCAGTACTTC
13	TRBJ2-5	TRBD2	-	TRBV6-5	CASKLAGSGTQYF	TGTGCCAGCAAGCTAGCGGGATCGGGGACCCAGTACTTC
15	TRBJ2-3	-	few	TRBV6-1	CASSEGVGSGKAQYF	TGTGCCAGCAGTGAAGGGGTTGGATCAGGGAAGGCGCAGTATTTT
15	TRBJ1-3	TRBD1	few	TRBV20-1	CSASPGGLSGNTIYF	TGCAGTGCTAGTCCAGGGGGTCTTTCTGGAAACACCATATATTTT
15	TRBJ2-5	-	few	TRBV5-1	CASSTGPERGETQYF	TGCGCCAGCAGCACCGGACCGGAGCGAGGAGAGACCCAGTACTTC
14	TRBJ2-5	-	-	TRBV9	CASSVGGYGETQYF	TGTGCCAGCAGCGTAGGAGGTTACGGAGAGACCCAGTACTTC
16	TRBJ2-1	-	few	TRBV7-9	CASSPSEGPTYNEQFF	TGTGCCAGCAGCCCCTCCGAGGGGCCTACTTACAATGAGCAGTTCTTC
13	TRBJ2-3	-	-	TRBV14	CASSQDSVTSGYF	TGTGCCAGCAGCCAAGATAGCGTAACGTCCGGGTATTTT
11	TRBJ1-2	-	-	TRBV29-1	CSVEKDYGYTF	TGCAGCGTTGAAAAAGACTATGGCTACACCTTC
16	TRBJ2-3	-	-	TRBV13	CASSSPTRVMTDTQYF	TGTGCCAGCAGCTCGCCGACAAGGGTGATGACAGATACGCAGTATTTT
17	TRBJ2-1	-	few	TRBV7-9	CASSPQKPISSYNEQFF	TGTGCCAGCAGCCCCCAAAAGCCCATAAGCTCCTACAATGAGCAGTTCTTC
12	TRBJ2-1	-	-	TRBV2	CASNPTGSEQFF	TGTGCCAGCAATCCTACAGGCTCTGAGCAGTTCTTC
14	TRBJ2-7	-	-	TRBV12-3/TRBV12-4	CASSPDHSSYEQYF	TGTGCCAGCAGTCCGGACCACAGCTCCTACGAGCAGTACTTC
14	TRBJ2-1	-	-	TRBV9	CASSVPGRHNEQFF	TGTGCCAGCAGCGTCCCAGGGAGGCACAATGAGCAGTTCTTC
12	TRBJ2-7	TRBD2	few	TRBV6-2/TRBV6-3	CASSLLANEQYF	TGTGCCAGCAGCTTACTAGCGAACGAGCAGTACTTC
15	TRBJ2-3	-	-	TRBV6-5	CASSPRQVGADTQYF	TGTGCCAGCAGTCCCCGGCAGGTCGGAGCAGATACGCAGTATTTT
16	TRBJ2-7	-	-	TRBV4-2	CASSQETAGPIYEQYF	TGTGCCAGCAGCCAAGAAACAGCCGGACCGATCTACGAGCAGTACTTC
16	TRBJ2-7	TRBD2	-	TRBV7-2	CASSLVTRLAGYEQYF	TGTGCCAGCAGCTTAGTCACGCGACTAGCGGGTTATGAGCAGTACTTC
16	TRBJ2-1	TRBD2	-	TRBV20-1	CSARDLGTSVNNEQFF	TGCAGTGCTAGAGATCTTGGGACTAGCGTAAACAATGAGCAGTTCTTC
15	TRBJ2-7	-	few	TRBV9	CASSPYSFNSYEQYF	TGTGCCAGCAGCCCCTATTCTTTCAACTCCTACGAGCAGTACTTC
14	TRBJ2-2	-	-	TRBV6-1	CASSVQLNTGELFF	TGTGCCAGCAGTGTTCAGTTAAACACCGGGGAGCTGTTTTTT
15	TRBJ2-7	-	-	TRBV24-1	CATSSSGLPSYEQYF	TGTGCCACCAGTAGTTCGGGACTTCCCTCCTACGAGCAGTACTTC
12	TRBJ1-1	-	few	TRBV6-5	CASSTMNTEAFF	TGTGCCAGCAGTACTATGAACACTGAAGCTTTCTTT
20	TRBJ2-5	TRBD2	few	TRBV7-2	CASSLARLSRLAGDRGEQYF	TGTGCCAGCAGCTTAGCCCGCTTGTCTAGACTAGCGGGAGATAGGGGTGAGCAGTACTTC
15	TRBJ2-1	TRBD1	-	TRBV9	CASSAGQYSYNEQFF	TGTGCCAGCAGCGCGGGACAGTACTCCTACAATGAGCAGTTCTTC
14	TRBJ2-7	-	-	TRBV7-9	CASSSSGKGNEQYF	TGTGCCAGCAGCTCGTCGGGTAAGGGGAATGAGCAGTACTTC
14	TRBJ2-5	-	-	TRBV27	CASSLTGNGKTQYF	TGTGCCAGCAGTTTAACAGGGAACGGAAAGACCCAGTACTTC
15	TRBJ2-5	-	few	TRBV14	CASSQAFQGKETQYF	TGTGCCAGCAGCCAGGCCTTTCAGGGGAAAGAGACCCAGTACTTC
14	TRBJ1-1	-	-	TRBV18	CASSQKDSGTEAFF	TGTGCCAGCTCACAAAAGGACTCGGGCACTGAAGCTTTCTTT
15	TRBJ1-6	TRBD1	-	TRBV7-2	CASSNWDRGNSPLHF	TGTGCCAGCAGCAATTGGGACAGGGGTAATTCACCCCTCCACTTT
13	TRBJ1-5	-	many	TRBV20-1	CSARSGSNQPQHF	TGCAGTGCTAGATCCGGGAGCAATCAGCCCCAGCATTTT
17	TRBJ2-5	-	-	TRBV7-2	CASSLGLQGTSSETQYF	TGTGCCAGCAGCTTAGGGCTTCAGGGCACATCTTCGGAGACCCAGTACTTC
16	TRBJ2-1	TRBD1	few	TRBV29-1	CSVYTPGTGVYNEQFF	TGCAGCGTTTATACCCCCGGGACAGGGGTTTACAATGAGCAGTTCTTC
17	TRBJ1-2	TRBD1	-	TRBV6-1	CASKGQGGGLSNYGYTF	TGTGCCAGCAAAGGACAGGGCGGGGGCCTTTCTAACTATGGCTACACCTTC
17	TRBJ2-7	TRBD2	few	TRBV9	CASSVGPVASGDYEQYF	TGTGCCAGCAGCGTAGGCCCCGTTGCTAGCGGGGACTACGAGCAGTACTTC
13	TRBJ2-5	-	-	TRBV4-2	CASSQDSGEAQYF	TGTGCCAGCAGCCAAGATTCAGGGGAGGCCCAGTACTTC
14	TRBJ2-7	TRBD2	-	TRBV6-6	CASSDRGSRYEQYF	TGTGCCAGCAGTGACCGCGGGAGCAGATACGAGCAGTACTTC
16	TRBJ1-4	TRBD1	few	TRBV4-2	CASSQVPDRGGEKLFF	TGTGCCAGCAGCCAAGTCCCGGACAGGGGTGGTGAAAAACTGTTTTTT
14	TRBJ2-5	TRBD1	-	TRBV9	CASTKGQGKETQYF	TGTGCCAGCACCAAAGGACAGGGGAAAGAGACCCAGTACTTC
15	TRBJ2-1	TRBD1	-	TRBV3-1	CASSRTGGLNNEQFF	TGTGCCAGCTCCCGGACAGGGGGACTAAACAATGAGCAGTTCTTC
13	TRBJ2-3	-	-	TRBV4-2	CASSQEPGDTQYF	TGTGCCAGCAGCCAAGAACCGGGAGATACGCAGTATTTT
12	TRBJ2-5	-	few	TRBV12-3/TRBV12-4	CASRWTTNEQYF	TGTGCCAGCAGATGGACTACCAATGAGCAGTACTTC
12	TRBJ2-7	TRBD1	many	TRBV10-3	CAIGTGGVEQYF	TGTGCCATCGGAACAGGGGGAGTCGAGCAGTACTTC